This paragraph covers one T cell receptor (beta chain) sequence. This specimen belongs to a study of blood T cell repertoires in COVID-19. Across the study: The cDNA or gDNA used as material had been derived from T cells, B-cell-depleted T cells, or PBMCs.

TCRdb's copy holds only in-frame clones and misses some; the assay was immunoSEQ multiplex PCR. The sample lists approximately 120,000 clones, more than 80% occurring once. Per germline, CDR1 SGHTA and CDR2 FQGNSA. The CDR3 spans 14 residues. The trim removed 3 bases at V and 4 bases at J, leaving 3 bases unmatched. Sequencing was carried out using peripheral blood. V and J are TRBV7-2 and TRBJ2-3, with 8 bases identical to TRBD1. The sequence came from a human donor in a cohort sampled during active COVID-19. CDR3 amino acids: CASSLDRVSDTQYF. For the CDR3, the DNA is TGTGCCAGCAGCTTGGACAGGGTCTCAGATACGCAGTATTTT. Full variable domain (missing parts from reference TRBV7-2 and TRBJ2-3): GAGVSQSPSNKVTEKGKDVELRCDPISGHTALYWYRQSLGQGLEFLIYFQGNSAPDKSGLPSDRFSAERTGGSVSTLTIQRTQQEDSAVYLCASSLDRVSDTQYFGPGTRLTVL.